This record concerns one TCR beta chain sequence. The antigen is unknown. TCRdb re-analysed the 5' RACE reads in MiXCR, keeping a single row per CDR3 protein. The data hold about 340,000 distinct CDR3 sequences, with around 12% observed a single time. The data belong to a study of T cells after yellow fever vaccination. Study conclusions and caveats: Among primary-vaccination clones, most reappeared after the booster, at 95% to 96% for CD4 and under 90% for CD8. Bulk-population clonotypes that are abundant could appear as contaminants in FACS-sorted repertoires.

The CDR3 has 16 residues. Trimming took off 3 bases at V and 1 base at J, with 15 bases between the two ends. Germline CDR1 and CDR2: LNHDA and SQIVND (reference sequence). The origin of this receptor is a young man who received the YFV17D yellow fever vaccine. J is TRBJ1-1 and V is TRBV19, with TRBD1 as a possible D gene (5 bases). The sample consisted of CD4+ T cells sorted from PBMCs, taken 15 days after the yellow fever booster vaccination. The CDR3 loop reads CASSISPGLTNTEAFF. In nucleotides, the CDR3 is TGTGCCAGTAGTATTTCTCCGGGACTCACGAACACTGAAGCTTTCTTT.